One sample yielded the 6 T cell receptor beta chains listed below, sequenced in a study of T cell responses to AZD1222 COVID-19 vaccine. Method: immunoSEQ multiplex PCR; TCRdb's copy keeps in-frame clones and lacks some. Of 150,000 to 200,000 clones listed, around 94% are singletons. The source material was peripheral blood, sampled on day 0 of AZD1222 vaccination. Every receptor here comes from an adult in good health.

This sequence joins TRBV13 and TRBJ1-1; D gene unclear. CDR3 length equals 12 residues. The germline V and J ends were trimmed by 5 bases and 4 bases, with 8 bases remaining between them. Germline V gene data show CDR1 as PRHDT and CDR2 as FYEKMQ (reference sequence). CDR3 residues: CASSQTRTEAFF. CDR3 DNA sequence: TGTGCCAGCAGCCAGACCCGCACTGAAGCTTTCTTT.

The V and J genes are TRBV24-1 and TRBJ1-4, with D possibly TRBD1 on 6 matching bases. The CDR3 totals 14 residues. Germline CDR1 KGHDR, CDR2 SFDVKD. Trimming cost V 3 bases and J 7 bases, with 11 bases left between them. CDR3 sequence (DNA): TGTGCCACCAGTGATACTAAAGGGGGTGAAAAACTGTTTTTT. Translating gives CATSDTKGGEKLFF.

The chain couples TRBV5-6 to TRBJ1-5; D unresolved. Germline V gene sequence: CDR1 SGHDT, CDR2 YYEEEE. The CDR3 sequence is 16 residues long. The ends were cut back, 1 base at V and 1 base at J, with 12 bases in the middle. In nucleotides, the CDR3 is TGTGCCAGCAGCTTGTTATCGGGGATGAGCAATCAGCCCCAGCATTTT. It codes for CASSLLSGMSNQPQHF.

V usage is TRBV18 and J usage is TRBJ1-1, with a tentative D call TRBD1 (5 bases). The CDR3 loop spans 13 amino acids. V lost 2 bases and J 3 bases, leaving 7 bases between the germline ends. Germline V lookup: CDR1 KGHSH, CDR2 LQKENI. The CDR3 spells CASSPSRDTEAFF. The CDR3 coding sequence is TGTGCCAGCTCACCATCCAGGGACACTGAAGCTTTCTTT.

The chain uses TRBV7-9 and TRBJ1-4; perhaps TRBD1 as D (5 bases). CDR3 length: 14 residues. Germline loops: CDR1 SEHNR, CDR2 FQNEAQ (reference sequence). Trimming shortened V by 5 bases and J by 3 bases, and 10 bases separated the two germline ends. The CDR3 loop is CASSPREANEKLFF. For the CDR3, the DNA is TGTGCCAGCAGCCCCAGGGAGGCTAATGAAAAACTGTTTTTT.

The chain links TRBV19 to TRBJ1-5; D gene ambiguous. V lost 3 bases, J lost 11 bases, and 14 bases lay in between. The CDR3 totals 13 residues. Germline V CDR1 and CDR2: LNHDA, SQIVND (reference sequence). CDR3 sequence reads: CASSMAPPAAQHF. CDR3 coding DNA: TGTGCCAGTAGTATGGCCCCCCCCGCGGCCCAGCATTTT.